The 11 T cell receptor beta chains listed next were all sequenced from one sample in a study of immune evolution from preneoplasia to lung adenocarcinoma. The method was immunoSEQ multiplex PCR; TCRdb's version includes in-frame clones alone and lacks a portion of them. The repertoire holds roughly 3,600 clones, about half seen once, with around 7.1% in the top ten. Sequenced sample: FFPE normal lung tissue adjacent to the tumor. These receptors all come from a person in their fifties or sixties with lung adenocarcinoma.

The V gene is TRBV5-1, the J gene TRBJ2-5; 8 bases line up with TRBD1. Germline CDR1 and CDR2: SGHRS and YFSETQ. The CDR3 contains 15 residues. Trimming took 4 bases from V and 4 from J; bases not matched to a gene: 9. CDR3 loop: CASSTGQGGGETQYF. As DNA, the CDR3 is TGCGCCAGCAGCACAGGACAGGGAGGTGGAGAGACCCAGTACTTC.

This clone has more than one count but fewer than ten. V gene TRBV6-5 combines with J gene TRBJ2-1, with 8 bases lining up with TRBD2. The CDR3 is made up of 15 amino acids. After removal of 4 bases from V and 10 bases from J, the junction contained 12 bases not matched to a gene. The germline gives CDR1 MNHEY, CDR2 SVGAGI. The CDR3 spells CASSLAGTRSLEQFF. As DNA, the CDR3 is TGTGCCAGCAGTTTAGCCGGGACTAGATCCCTAGAGCAGTTCTTC.

CDR3 in amino acids: CSVEGYTGTERADTQYF. The CDR3 DNA sequence: TGCAGCGTTGAAGGTTACACTGGGACAGAGAGGGCAGATACGCAGTATTTT. This chain connects TRBV29-1 to TRBJ2-3; 7 bases fit TRBD1. CDR1 SQVTM and CDR2 ANQGSEA come from the germline V gene. The CDR3 runs 17 residues. The trim removed 1 base at V and 4 bases at J, leaving 14 bases unmatched.

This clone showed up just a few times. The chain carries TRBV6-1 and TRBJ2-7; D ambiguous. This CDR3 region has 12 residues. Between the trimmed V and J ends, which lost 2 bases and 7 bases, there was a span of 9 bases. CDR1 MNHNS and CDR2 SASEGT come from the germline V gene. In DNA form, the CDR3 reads TGTGCCAGCAGTGAAATAGGCCGGGAGCAGTACTTC. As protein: CASSEIGREQYF.

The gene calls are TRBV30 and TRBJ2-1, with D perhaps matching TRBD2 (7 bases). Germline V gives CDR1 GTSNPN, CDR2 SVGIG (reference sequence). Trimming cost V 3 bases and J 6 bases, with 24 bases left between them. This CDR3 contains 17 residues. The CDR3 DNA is TGTGCCTGGAGCTATGGGCTTTCGGGGGGCTTGGGCAATGAGCAGTTCTTC. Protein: CAWSYGLSGGLGNEQFF. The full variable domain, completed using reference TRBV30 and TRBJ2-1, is SQTIHQWPATLVQPVGSPLSLECTVEGTSNPNLYWYRQAAGRGLQLLFYSVGIGQISSEVPQNLSASRPQDRQFILSSKKLLLSDSGFYLCAWSYGLSGGLGNEQFFGPGTRLTVL.

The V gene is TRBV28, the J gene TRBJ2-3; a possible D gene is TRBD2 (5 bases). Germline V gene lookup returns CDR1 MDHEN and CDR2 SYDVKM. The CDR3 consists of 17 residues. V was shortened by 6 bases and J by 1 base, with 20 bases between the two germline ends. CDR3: CASSGIRRNRGTDTQYF. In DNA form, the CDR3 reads TGTGCCAGCAGCGGGATAAGGCGCAACCGCGGCACAGATACGCAGTATTTT.

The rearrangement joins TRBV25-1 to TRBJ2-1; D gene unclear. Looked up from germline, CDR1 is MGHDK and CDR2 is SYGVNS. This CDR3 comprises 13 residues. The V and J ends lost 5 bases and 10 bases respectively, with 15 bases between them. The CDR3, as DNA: TGTGCCAGCAGTCGTGTTGGGTTGGAGGAGCAGTTCTTC. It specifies CASSRVGLEEQFF.

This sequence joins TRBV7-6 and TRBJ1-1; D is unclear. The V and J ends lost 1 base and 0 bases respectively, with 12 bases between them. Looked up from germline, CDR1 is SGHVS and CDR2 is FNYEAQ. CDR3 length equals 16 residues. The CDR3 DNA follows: TGTGCCAGCAGCTTAGATGGGCAGAACATGAACACTGAAGCTTTCTTT. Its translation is CASSLDGQNMNTEAFF.

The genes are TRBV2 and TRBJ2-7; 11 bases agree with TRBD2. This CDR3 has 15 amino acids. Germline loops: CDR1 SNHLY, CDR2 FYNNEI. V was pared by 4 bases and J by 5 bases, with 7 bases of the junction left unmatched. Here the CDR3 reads CASSGTTSGRNEQYF. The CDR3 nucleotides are TGTGCCAGCAGTGGGACTACTAGCGGGAGAAACGAGCAGTACTTC.

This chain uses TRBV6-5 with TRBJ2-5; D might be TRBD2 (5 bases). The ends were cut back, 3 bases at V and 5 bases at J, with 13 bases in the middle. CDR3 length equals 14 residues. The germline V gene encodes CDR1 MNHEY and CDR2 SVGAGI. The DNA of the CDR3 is TGTGCCAGCAGTTATCTCGGGGAATTGGAGACCCAGTACTTC. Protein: CASSYLGELETQYF.

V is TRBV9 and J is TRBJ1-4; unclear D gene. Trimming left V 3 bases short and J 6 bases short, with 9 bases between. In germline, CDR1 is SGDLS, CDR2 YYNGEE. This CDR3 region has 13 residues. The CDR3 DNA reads TGTGCCAGCAGCGCCTCGGAAGATGAAAAACTGTTTTTT. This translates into CASSASEDEKLFF.